The clone carrying this TCR beta chain was observed once. What it binds is not known. This PCR relied on a set of 60 Vbeta primers and 13 Jbeta primers. Produced via immunoSEQ multiplex PCR; TCRdb's table is partial and in-frame only. The table records about 170,000 clones, around 62% of them present only once. The sample originates from a study of cytomegalovirus exposure and HLA in healthy donors. Study-wide findings and caveats: When presence/absence was analysed, sequencing depth was taken to be roughly uniform across donors. A later analysis found common viral pathogens apparently linked to several of the most significant clusters. CMV serostatus stood as the only immune exposure information on hand. In vitro confirmation showed three CMV-associated chains to be CMV antigen specific.

Between the trimmed V and J ends, which lost 5 bases and 4 bases, there was a span of 12 bases. The CDR3 is 13 amino acids. The germline CDR1 and CDR2 sequences are SGHRS and YFSETQ. The source of this sequence is a man aged 40-49 years in good health and CMV-seronegative. The chain recombines TRBV5-1 with TRBJ1-1; D is ambiguous. Sequencing was done on a sample of PBMCs. CDR3 sequence reads: CASRSFAVTEAFF. For the CDR3, the DNA is TGCGCCAGCAGATCTTTTGCGGTCACTGAAGCTTTCTTT.